The clone carrying this TCR beta chain was counted between two and nine times. The target antigen is unknown. V was pared by 0 bases and J by 7 bases, with 13 bases between. This CDR3 is built from 13 residues. The germline CDR1 and CDR2 sequences are DFQATT and SNEGSKA (reference sequence). Time point indicated: persistent/refractory GD, antithyroid drugs over 5 years with positive TRAb. There was RNA extracted from PBMCs, and the TCR library was made from it. Graves' disease diagnoses followed American Thyroid Association guidelines. The source of the sample is a study of regulatory T cells in long-lasting Graves disease. General study points: Persistent cases favored TRBV28, TRBJ1-2 and TRBJ2-5.

Both iRepertoire HTBI primers and Arm-PCR of CDR3 regions were used to build the TCR beta libraries. TCRdb re-called the multiplex PCR reads through MiXCR, storing one row per CDR3 protein. The table shows over 650,000 distinct CDR3 sequences, with about 32% occurring only once. The source is a female donor with Graves disease. This material consisted of peripheral blood mononuclear cells (PBMCs), taken when the disease was refractory, from a patient treated with antithyroid drugs. The V and J genes are TRBV20-1 and TRBJ2-7; the D gene could be TRBD1 or TRBD2 (6 bases each). The chain's CDR3 is CSARDPLGGEQYF. In DNA form, the CDR3 reads TGCAGTGCTAGAGATCCTTTAGGGGGGGAGCAGTACTTC.